A single sample gave rise to the 18 T cell receptor beta chains below, sequenced in a study of blood T cell repertoires in COVID-19 (dated by TCRdb to 2020 to 2021). The library was produced with the immunoSEQ multiplex PCR assay. Entries here come from immuneACCESS through TCRdb and include only in-frame sequences with V and J called. Some clones fail to appear in such tables; in the studies checked, an unresolved V gene covers under half of the shortfall, and the cause of the remainder is unknown. The sample table records about 290,000 clones; about 89% of these occur just once. The ten largest clones represent 1.5% to 2% of the sample. Specimen: PBMCs or T cells enriched from blood (not recorded which). These receptors all come from a woman in her thirties or forties who had recovered from COVID-19.

The chain carries TRBV7-9 and TRBJ2-2; 9 bases agree with TRBD2. CDR3 length: 16 residues. V trimming: 1 base; J trimming: 4 bases; junction bases outside the gene matches: 4. The germline V gene encodes CDR1 SEHNR and CDR2 FQNEAQ (reference sequence). The CDR3 loop is CASSLGALAGTGELFF. CDR3 DNA sequence: TGTGCCAGCAGCTTAGGGGCACTAGCGGGCACCGGGGAGCTGTTTTTT.

With respect to this clone: Other DNA sequences in this sample translate to the same CDR3. J is TRBJ2-3 and V is TRBV5-1, with TRBD1 matching 7 bases. Germline CDR1 is SGHRS and CDR2 is YFSETQ. J lost 1 base, V lost 0 bases, and 2 bases had no gene match. The CDR3 runs 15 residues. The CDR3 DNA reads TGCGCCAGCAGCTTGGGCGGACAGGGCACAGATACGCAGTATTTT. Translation: CASSLGGQGTDTQYF. The variable domain in full, with the rest retrieved from reference TRBV5-1 and TRBJ2-3, is KAGVTQTPRYLIKTRGQQVTLSCSPISGHRSVSWYQQTPGQGLQFLFEYFSETQRNKGNFPGRFSGRQFSNSRSEMNVSTLELGDSALYLCASSLGGQGTDTQYFGPGTRLTVL.

The CDR3 spells CASSRRGEGYNEQFF. CDR3 DNA: TGTGCCAGCAGTCGGAGGGGCGAGGGTTACAATGAGCAGTTCTTC. The rearrangement joins TRBV28 to TRBJ2-1; D perhaps matches TRBD2 (6 bases). The germline CDR1 and CDR2 sequences are MDHEN and SYDVKM. CDR3 length: 15 residues. V was clipped by 5 bases and J by 4 bases, with 15 bases between them.

This chain joins TRBV19 and TRBJ1-2, with D unresolved. The CDR3 is 17 amino acids. Germline values: CDR1 LNHDA, CDR2 SQIVND (reference sequence). V gave up 0 bases and J gave up 0 bases, with 14 bases separating them. The CDR3 nucleotides are TGTGCCAGTAGTATAGATGGTCGGACTGGAGCTAACTATGGCTACACCTTC. It translates to CASSIDGRTGANYGYTF. Drawing the rest from reference TRBV19 and TRBJ1-2, the complete variable domain is DGGITQSPKYLFRKEGQNVTLSCEQNLNHDAMYWYRQDPGQGLRLIYYSQIVNDFQKGDIAEGYSVSREKKESFPLTVTSAQKNPTAFYLCASSIDGRTGANYGYTFGSGTRLTVV.

The chain employs TRBV7-3 and TRBJ1-1, with D tentatively TRBD1 (5 bases). This CDR3 has 12 amino acids. V gave up 6 bases and J gave up 2 bases, with 7 bases separating them. CDR1 SGHTA and CDR2 FQGTGA come from the germline V gene. As DNA, the CDR3 is TGTGCCAGCAGTCAGGGCAACACTGAAGCTTTCTTT. This sequence encodes CASSQGNTEAFF. The full variable domain, in which reference TRBV7-3 and TRBJ1-1 provide the parts outside the CDR3, is GAGVSQTPSNKVTEKGKYVELRCDPISGHTALYWYRQSLGQGPEFLIYFQGTGAADDSGLPNDRFFAVRPEGSVSTLKIQRTERGDSAVYLCASSQGNTEAFFGQGTRLTVV.

Comments on this clone: Sequence at one end of the junction differs from germline and may be a read error. The gene calls are TRBV19 and TRBJ1-1; D not certain. The germline gives CDR1 LNHDA, CDR2 SQIVND (reference sequence). The CDR3 has 11 amino acids. The CDR3 region has the DNA TGTGCCAGTAGTGAGAGAACTGGAGCTTTCTTT. Its protein is CASSERTGAFF.

This chain links TRBV7-2 with TRBJ2-1; 9 bases align to TRBD1. Germline values: CDR1 SGHTA, CDR2 FQGNSA. V lost 6 bases, J lost 5 bases, and 5 bases stayed unmatched. This CDR3 comprises 14 residues. The CDR3 DNA reads TGTGCCAGCAGTCCGGACAGGGGAAACAATGAGCAGTTCTTC. Translating it yields CASSPDRGNNEQFF.

This rearrangement joins TRBV29-1 to TRBJ1-1; 7 bases line up with TRBD1. V lost 7 bases to trimming and J lost 0 bases; unmatched junction nucleotides: 11. CDR3 length: 15 residues. CDR1 is SQVTM, CDR2 ANQGSEA, per germline. The chain's CDR3 is CSGEAGGTLNTEAFF. The CDR3 DNA is TGCAGCGGGGAGGCAGGGGGGACCCTGAACACTGAAGCTTTCTTT.

The chain has TRBV18 and TRBJ1-2; D is undetermined. Trimming removed 3 bases from V and 5 bases from J, with 4 bases in between. The CDR3 is 11 residues long. Germline V CDR1 and CDR2: KGHSH, LQKENI. For the CDR3, the DNA is TGTGCCAGCTCACCGGAGTATGGCTACACCTTC. Amino acid sequence: CASSPEYGYTF.

V is TRBV3-1 (or the pseudogene TRBV3-2) and J is TRBJ2-1, with 11 bases lining up with TRBD2. The junction had 12 bases not matched to a gene; V was cut back by 4 bases and J by 7 bases. The CDR3 consists of 17 residues. In germline, CDR1 is LGHDT, CDR2 YNNKEL (reference sequence). This CDR3 reads CASSRQPLAGGRNEQFF. In DNA, the CDR3 is TGTGCCAGCAGCCGTCAACCCCTAGCGGGAGGAAGGAATGAGCAGTTCTTC.

V and J are TRBV3-1 (or the pseudogene TRBV3-2) and TRBJ2-5; 8 bases are a match to TRBD2. This CDR3 is 16 amino acids long. CDR1 and CDR2 (germline): LGHDT, YNNKEL (reference sequence). J gave up 3 bases and V 4 bases, and 10 bases lay outside the gene matches. This chain's CDR3 is CASSPGGLGMEETQYF. The DNA of the CDR3 is TGTGCCAGCAGCCCCGGGGGACTAGGGATGGAAGAGACCCAGTACTTC.

The chain recombines TRBV4-1 with TRBJ2-1, with 7 bases aligning to TRBD1. Germline V gene lookup returns CDR1 MGHRA and CDR2 YSYEKL. J lost 12 bases, V lost 2 bases, and 7 bases had no gene match. There are 13 residues in the CDR3. CDR3 amino acids: CASSQIDRDWQFF. The CDR3 nucleotides read TGCGCCAGCAGCCAAATCGACAGGGATTGGCAGTTCTTC.

The genes are TRBV2 and TRBJ2-7; D is perhaps TRBD2 (5 bases). Germline V gene sequence: CDR1 SNHLY, CDR2 FYNNEI. The CDR3 loop spans 14 amino acids. V lost 2 bases and J 0 bases, leaving 8 bases between the germline ends. The CDR3 region is CASSEFGGSYEQYF. CDR3 coding DNA: TGTGCCAGCAGTGAATTCGGAGGCTCCTACGAGCAGTACTTC.

The chain employs TRBV9 and TRBJ2-3; TRBD2 matches at 8 bases. The CDR3 is 16 residues long. Germline CDR1 reads SGDLS; CDR2 reads YYNGEE. Losses at the gene ends were 0 bases for V and 4 bases for J; bases not matched to a gene: 7. The CDR3 DNA reads TGTGCCAGCAGCGTAGTCACTAGCGGTCCCCCAGATACGCAGTATTTT. This codes for CASSVVTSGPPDTQYF.

The CDR3 loop is CASSQDGDSRNTEAFF. The CDR3 DNA reads TGCGCCAGCAGCCAAGATGGGGACAGCAGGAACACTGAAGCTTTCTTT. The chain carries TRBV4-1 and TRBJ1-1, with 7 nucleotides matching TRBD1. The V and J ends lost 0 bases and 1 base, in that order; junction bases with no gene match: 5. Germline CDR1 and CDR2: MGHRA and YSYEKL. The CDR3 runs 16 residues.

The J gene is TRBJ1-4, the V gene TRBV11-2; TRBD1 aligns across 7 bases. V was clipped by 5 bases and J by 5 bases; unmatched bases: 5. Germline V lookup: CDR1 SGHAT, CDR2 FQNNGV. The CDR3 spans 14 residues. The CDR3 loop reads CASSEGQNNEKLFF. In DNA, the CDR3 is TGTGCCAGCAGCGAGGGACAGAACAATGAAAAACTGTTTTTT.

The chain links TRBV2 to TRBJ2-6; D call uncertain. The germline V gene encodes CDR1 SNHLY and CDR2 FYNNEI. The V gene lost 3 bases and the J gene lost 5 bases, with 8 bases spanning the gap. This CDR3 comprises 14 residues. The chain's CDR3 is CASSDPERANVLTF. The CDR3 DNA is TGTGCCAGCAGTGACCCGGAGAGGGCCAACGTCCTGACTTTC.

The chain employs TRBV27 and TRBJ1-5; 8 nucleotides line up with TRBD1. CDR3 length: 13 amino acids. With 3 bases clipped from V and 9 bases from J, the junction kept 4 bases outside the gene matches. Germline CDR1 reads MNHEY; CDR2 reads SMNVEV (reference sequence). The CDR3: CASSLDRARPQHF. The CDR3, as DNA: TGTGCCAGCAGTTTGGACAGGGCAAGGCCCCAGCATTTT.